Sequencing of this T cell receptor (beta chain) was carried out in a study of T cell repertoires in cytomegalovirus infection. Turning to the study itself: An indication of both CMV infection and matching HLA type came from public TCR beta signatures. General study points: Within the response measured ex vivo, HLA-C-restricted CMV-specific TCR beta clonotypes were dominant.

TCRdb fed the reads into MiXCR, producing one record per CDR3 protein. The top ten hold roughly 9.8% of the sample, which has 150,000 to 180,000 distinct CDR3 sequences, about a quarter seen once. In this sample, this clonotype turned up a few times. Its matching antigen is unknown. CDR1 is LNHDA and CDR2 is SQIVND in the germline V gene (reference sequence). The CDR3 loop spans 14 amino acids. The V and J ends lost 3 bases and 1 base respectively, with 9 bases between them. The specimen sequenced was PBMCs. This rearrangement joins TRBV19 to TRBJ1-1, with D hard to call. This receptor was obtained from a human donor in good health (CMV status not recorded). Some clones in this sample may be carry-over from other donors' samples. CDR3 bases: TGTGCCAGTAGTATTGAAGGGAGGAACACTGAAGCTTTCTTT. Encoded protein: CASSIEGRNTEAFF.